The next 29 T cell receptor beta chains were all read from a single sample in a study of PD-1 blockade in classical Hodgkin lymphoma. TCRdb's copy holds only in-frame clones and misses some; the assay was immunoSEQ multiplex PCR. Of more than 900 clones listed, around 63% are singletons. After autologous stem cell transplantation all patients relapsed, and prior brentuximab vedotin exposure differed between cohorts. Thawed PBMCs supplied CD8+ T cells via magnetic negative selection. The specimen was CD8+ T cells from blood, collected at baseline. These receptors were taken from a human donor with classical Hodgkin lymphoma.

This clone turned up a few times. The rearrangement joins TRBV6-6 to TRBJ2-3; D is possibly TRBD1 (6 bases). CDR3 size: 12 residues. With 7 bases removed from V and 6 bases from J, the gap between germline ends came to 11 bases. Looked up from germline, CDR1 is MNHNY and CDR2 is SVGAGI (reference sequence). CDR3 residues: CASITGSDTQYF. CDR3 nucleotide sequence: TGTGCCAGCATTACAGGGTCCGATACGCAGTATTTT.

The table lists this clone with a few counts. The CDR3 is CASSYQLRDRPYEQYF. The DNA of the CDR3 is TGTGCCAGCAGTTACCAACTCCGGGACAGACCTTACGAGCAGTACTTC. J is TRBJ2-7 and V is TRBV27, with 7 bases matching TRBD1. Per germline, CDR1 MNHEY and CDR2 SMNVEV (reference sequence). The CDR3 has 16 residues. V was pared by 4 bases and J by 4 bases, with 13 bases of the junction left unmatched.

The chain combines TRBV6-5 with TRBJ2-3, with 8 nucleotides matching TRBD2. J gave up 7 bases and V 2 bases, and 11 bases lay outside the gene matches. This CDR3 has 16 amino acids. The germline CDR1 and CDR2 sequences are MNHEY and SVGAGI. The CDR3 DNA sequence: TGTGCCAGCAGTTACCGAGCGGGAGACATTACAAATACGCAGTATTTT. Encoded protein: CASSYRAGDITNTQYF.

This sequence joins TRBV5-6 and TRBJ2-7; 7 bases line up with TRBD2. There are 15 residues in the CDR3. The germline V gene has CDR1 SGHDT and CDR2 YYEEEE. V shed 2 bases and J 4 bases; nucleotides not matched to a gene: 9. The CDR3 DNA is TGTGCCAGCAGCTTTTTAGGGAGGGCGGGATACGAGCAGTACTTC. Protein sequence: CASSFLGRAGYEQYF.

The genes are TRBV19 and TRBJ1-1; weak D call: TRBD1 (5 bases). Germline-derived CDR1 and CDR2 are LNHDA and SQIVND (reference sequence). Trimming removed 1 base at V and 5 bases at J, with 14 bases between. The CDR3 has 15 residues. Here the CDR3 reads CASSIGQGSWTEAFF. DNA for the CDR3: TGTGCCAGTAGTATAGGCCAGGGTAGCTGGACTGAAGCTTTCTTT.

The chain carries TRBV29-1 and TRBJ2-7; D unresolved. Germline V gene lookup returns CDR1 SQVTM and CDR2 ANQGSEA. CDR3 length: 12 residues. Trimming left V 3 bases short and J 1 base short, with 7 bases between. The DNA of the CDR3 is TGCAGCGTTGAGGTGGGTTCCTACGAGCAGTACTTC. Amino acids: CSVEVGSYEQYF.

The V and J genes are TRBV7-8 and TRBJ1-5; 7 bases fit TRBD1. CDR1 SGHVS and CDR2 FQNEAQ come from the germline V gene. The CDR3 extends over 16 amino acids. V dropped 5 bases and J dropped 2; count of bases not matched to a gene: 9. In nucleotides, the CDR3 is TGTGCCAGCAGCGCCGAGACAGGGTGGGGCAATCAGCCCCAGCATTTT. This sequence encodes CASSAETGWGNQPQHF.

The rearrangement links TRBV29-1 to TRBJ2-2; possibly TRBD1 for D (5 bases). Per germline, CDR1 SQVTM and CDR2 ANQGSEA. V was pared by 0 bases and J by 6 bases, with 11 bases between. CDR3 length: 14 residues. The CDR3, as DNA: TGCAGCGTTGAAGATTCTAAAGGGGCCGGGGAGCTGTTTTTT. Protein sequence: CSVEDSKGAGELFF.

CDR3 in DNA: TGTGCCAGCAGCTTAGTGACAGCGAACACCGGGGAGCTGTTTTTT. This gives the protein CASSLVTANTGELFF. The chain has TRBV7-6 and TRBJ2-2; possibly TRBD1 for D (5 bases). The ends were cut back, 1 base at V and 0 bases at J, with 6 bases in the middle. Germline V gives CDR1 SGHVS, CDR2 FNYEAQ. CDR3 length equals 15 residues.

The J gene is TRBJ1-4, the V gene TRBV30; the D is unclear. The CDR3 contains 15 residues. Per germline, CDR1 GTSNPN and CDR2 SVGIG (reference sequence). Trimming shortened V by 4 bases and J by 0 bases, and 12 bases separated the two germline ends. CDR3 residues: CAWTWTGATNEKLFF. In DNA, the CDR3 is TGTGCCTGGACCTGGACGGGTGCAACTAATGAAAAACTGTTTTTT.

The rearrangement joins TRBV6-1 to TRBJ1-1; D gene uncertain. Germline-derived CDR1 and CDR2 are MNHNS and SASEGT. This CDR3 comprises 15 residues. The V end lost 3 bases, the J end lost 0 bases, and 11 bases lay between the germline ends. Written as DNA, the CDR3 is TGTGCCAGCAGTGAGGGCCGCGATATGAACACTGAAGCTTTCTTT. Its translation is CASSEGRDMNTEAFF.

The chain combines TRBV28 with TRBJ2-5, with TRBD2 matching 9 bases. This CDR3 has 19 residues. CDR1 MDHEN and CDR2 SYDVKM come from the germline V gene. The V gene end was trimmed by 6 bases and the J gene end by 1 base; junction bases not matched to a gene: 18. CDR3 nucleotides: TGTGCCAGCAGCTCCCCACGGATCAGCGGGAGGCTCCTCCAAGAGACCCAGTACTTC. Translating gives CASSSPRISGRLLQETQYF.

The chain has TRBV28 and TRBJ2-5, with a weak D call TRBD1 (6 bases). The ends were cut back, 4 bases at V and 5 bases at J, with 20 bases in the middle. The CDR3 consists of 16 residues. Germline CDR1 reads MDHEN; CDR2 reads SYDVKM. The CDR3 DNA follows: TGTGCCAGCAGTTCAAGACGGACAGCCCAGGAGGAGACCCAGTACTTC. This codes for CASSSRRTAQEETQYF.

The table lists this clone with a few counts. The V gene is TRBV27, the J gene TRBJ2-7; D unresolved. CDR3 length: 14 residues. Germline values: CDR1 MNHEY, CDR2 SMNVEV (reference sequence). Trimming left V 3 bases short and J 4 bases short, with 13 bases between. CDR3 amino acids: CASSFGGPGYEQYF. Written as DNA, the CDR3 is TGTGCCAGCAGTTTTGGTGGACCTGGATACGAGCAGTACTTC.

The chain recombines TRBV27 with TRBJ2-5; D tentatively fits TRBD1 or TRBD2 (5 bases each). Per germline, CDR1 MNHEY and CDR2 SMNVEV (reference sequence). V was trimmed by 8 bases and J by 4 bases, leaving 17 bases between them. The CDR3 loop spans 14 amino acids. The CDR3 spells CASHKWGTPETQYF. DNA for the CDR3: TGTGCCAGCCACAAATGGGGGACCCCAGAGACCCAGTACTTC.

J is TRBJ1-2 and V is TRBV4-2; 7 bases are shared with TRBD1. The germline V gene has CDR1 LGHNA and CDR2 YNFKEQ. The CDR3 has 16 amino acids. Unmatched junction bases numbered 13, after V lost 4 bases and J lost 5 bases. The CDR3 sequence: CASSLEGGAGFYGYTF. CDR3 sequence (DNA): TGTGCCAGCAGCCTTGAAGGGGGCGCTGGGTTTTATGGCTACACCTTC.

The chain employs TRBV19 and TRBJ2-2; D possibly corresponds to TRBD1 (5 bases). Per germline, CDR1 LNHDA and CDR2 SQIVND (reference sequence). Trimming pared 3 bases from V and 2 bases from J, leaving 16 bases between. The CDR3 is 17 residues long. The CDR3 loop is CASSIGSGQGNTGELFF. The CDR3, as DNA: TGTGCCAGTAGTATTGGGTCTGGGCAGGGCAACACCGGGGAGCTGTTTTTT. The full variable domain, rest sourced from reference TRBV19 and TRBJ2-2, is DGGITQSPKYLFRKEGQNVTLSCEQNLNHDAMYWYRQDPGQGLRLIYYSQIVNDFQKGDIAEGYSVSREKKESFPLTVTSAQKNPTAFYLCASSIGSGQGNTGELFFGEGSRLTVL.

The chain combines TRBV5-5 with TRBJ2-3; 15 positions agree with TRBD2. With V trimmed by 3 bases and J by 4 bases, 15 bases remained unmatched. The germline CDR1 and CDR2 sequences are SGHKS and YYEKEE (reference sequence). The CDR3 is 20 amino acids. The CDR3 loop reads CASSSPGGLAGGIPPDTQYF. DNA for the CDR3: TGTGCCAGCAGCTCGCCCGGGGGACTAGCGGGAGGTATCCCCCCAGATACGCAGTATTTT.

This chain uses TRBV4-1 with TRBJ2-5, with D tentatively TRBD1 (5 bases). CDR1 and CDR2 from the germline V gene are MGHRA and YSYEKL. This CDR3 contains 15 residues. Between the trimmed V and J ends, which lost 1 base and 5 bases, there was a span of 14 bases. The CDR3 coding sequence is TGCGCCAGCAGCCAAGTAACAGGTAGTTCGGAGACCCAGTACTTC. Translation: CASSQVTGSSETQYF.

The V and J genes are TRBV18 and TRBJ2-7, with TRBD1 matching 8 bases. This CDR3 has 13 residues. Germline V gene lookup returns CDR1 KGHSH and CDR2 LQKENI. The junction had 3 bases not matched to a gene; V was cut back by 8 bases and J by 0 bases. CDR3 bases: TGTGCCAGCCGAGGACAGGGCTCCTACGAGCAGTACTTC. Amino acids: CASRGQGSYEQYF. The full variable domain, in which reference TRBV18 and TRBJ2-7 provide the parts outside the CDR3, is NAGVMQNPRHLVRRRGQEARLRCSPMKGHSHVYWYRQLPEEGLKFMVYLQKENIIDESGMPKERFSAEFPKEGPSILRIQQVVRGDSAAYFCASRGQGSYEQYFGPGTRLTVT.

The J gene is TRBJ1-1, the V gene TRBV10-3; possibly TRBD1 for D (6 bases). The CDR3 is made up of 14 amino acids. V lost 2 bases, J lost 4 bases, and 11 bases lay in between. Germline V gene data show CDR1 as ENHRY and CDR2 as SYGVKD. DNA of the CDR3: TGTGCCATCAGTGAGGAGGTACAGGGCACTGAAGCTTTCTTT. Its translation: CAISEEVQGTEAFF.

This chain links TRBV29-1 with TRBJ2-7; unclear D gene. V dropped 6 bases and J dropped 2 bases, with 14 bases sitting between them. This CDR3 comprises 13 residues. Per the germline V gene, CDR1 is SQVTM and CDR2 is ANQGSEA. In DNA, the CDR3 is TGCAGCGTCCTAACGGCGGAGACCTACGAGCAGTACTTC. It is translated as CSVLTAETYEQYF.

The rearrangement joins TRBV7-4 to TRBJ1-5, with D possibly matching TRBD1 (6 bases). V was clipped by 8 bases and J by 3 bases, with 11 bases between them. The CDR3 sequence is 13 residues long. Germline V gene lookup returns CDR1 SGHVT and CDR2 SQSDAQ. The CDR3 bases are TGTGCCAGCGGGGGCAGCACCAATCAGCCCCAGCATTTT. Its translation: CASGGSTNQPQHF. Using reference TRBV7-4 and TRBJ1-5 for the parts outside the CDR3, the full variable domain is GAGVSQSPRYKVAKRGRDVALRCDSISGHVTLYWYRQTLGQGSEVLTYSQSDAQRDKSGRPSGRFSAERPERSVSTLKIQRTEQGDSAVYLCASGGSTNQPQHFGDGTRLSIL.

This chain connects TRBV29-1 to TRBJ1-1; D is undetermined. This CDR3 comprises 12 residues. Between the trimmed V and J ends, which lost 2 bases and 6 bases, there was a span of 10 bases. Germline V gene sequence: CDR1 SQVTM, CDR2 ANQGSEA. Written as DNA, the CDR3 is TGCAGCGTTGAAACGGGTTACCCTGAAGCTTTCTTT. Translation: CSVETGYPEAFF.

This rearrangement joins TRBV19 to TRBJ1-3, with 10 positions matching TRBD1. This CDR3 contains 13 residues. The ends lost 10 bases at V and 6 bases at J; junction bases unmatched: 6. CDR1 and CDR2 from the germline V gene are LNHDA and SQIVND (reference sequence). CDR3 coding DNA: TGTGCCACAGGACAGGGGGAAACAAACACCATATATTTT. This translates into CATGQGETNTIYF.

The V call is TRBV6-6, the J call TRBJ1-5; tentatively, D is TRBD1 (6 bases). In germline, CDR1 is MNHNY, CDR2 SVGAGI (reference sequence). The CDR3 extends over 13 amino acids. V lost 8 bases to trimming and J lost 3 bases, with 11 bases between them. For the CDR3, the DNA is TGTGCCAGCGGGGGCAGCACCAATCAGCCCCAGCATTTT. It specifies CASGGSTNQPQHF.

J is TRBJ1-5 and V is TRBV7-9; D remains ambiguous. The germline V and J ends were trimmed by 1 base and 6 bases, with 4 bases remaining between them. CDR3 size: 12 residues. Germline-derived CDR1 and CDR2 are SEHNR and FQNEAQ (reference sequence). Here the CDR3 reads CASSLGSQPQHF. The CDR3 coding sequence is TGTGCCAGCAGCTTAGGGAGTCAGCCCCAGCATTTT.

This clone appeared a few times. The J gene is TRBJ2-5, the V gene TRBV7-9; D uncertain. V was shortened by 0 bases and J by 2 bases, with 7 bases between the two germline ends. In germline, CDR1 is SEHNR, CDR2 FQNEAQ (reference sequence). This CDR3 region has 14 residues. The CDR3 coding sequence is TGTGCCAGCAGCTTAGCCTGGAGTCAAGAGACCCAGTACTTC. Translated: CASSLAWSQETQYF.

The rearrangement uses TRBV7-9 and TRBJ2-1; the match to TRBD1 covers 9 bases. The CDR3 contains 14 residues. With V trimmed by 2 bases and J by 7 bases, 3 bases remained unmatched. Germline assignment: CDR1 SEHNR and CDR2 FQNEAQ (reference sequence). The CDR3 region is CASSLRDRVNEQFF. For the CDR3, the DNA is TGTGCCAGCAGCTTACGGGACAGGGTGAATGAGCAGTTCTTC.